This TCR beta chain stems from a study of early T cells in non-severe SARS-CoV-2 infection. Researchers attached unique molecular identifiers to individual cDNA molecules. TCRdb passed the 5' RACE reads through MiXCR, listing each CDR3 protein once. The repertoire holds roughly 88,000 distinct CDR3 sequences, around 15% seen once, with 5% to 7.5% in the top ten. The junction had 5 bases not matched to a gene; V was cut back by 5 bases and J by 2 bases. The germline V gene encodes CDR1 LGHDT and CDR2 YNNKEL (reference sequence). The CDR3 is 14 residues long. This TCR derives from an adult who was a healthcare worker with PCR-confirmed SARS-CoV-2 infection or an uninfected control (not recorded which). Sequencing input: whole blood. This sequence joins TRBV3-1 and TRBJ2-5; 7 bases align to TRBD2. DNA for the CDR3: TGTGCCAGCAGCAACGGACTAGAACAAGAGACCCAGTACTTC. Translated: CASSNGLEQETQYF.